Listed here are 22 T cell receptor beta chains from one sample, sequenced in a study of blood T cell repertoires in COVID-19. Libraries were prepared by immunoSEQ multiplex PCR; TCRdb keeps only in-frame clonotypes and omits some of them. This table has 65,000 to 95,000 clones, approximately 78% appearing once. Sequencing input: peripheral blood. The source of these receptors is a man between 60 and 70 years old with COVID-19, enrolled during active disease.

The chain combines TRBV10-3 with TRBJ2-5; D might be TRBD2 (6 bases). The CDR3 spans 13 residues. CDR1 and CDR2 (germline): ENHRY, SYGVKD. V lost 5 bases to trimming and J lost 1 base, with 8 bases between them. The CDR3 DNA reads as TGTGCCATCAGTCGGGACTTCCAAGAGACCCAGTACTTC. The encoded protein is CAISRDFQETQYF.

The V gene is TRBV6-5, the J gene TRBJ2-2, with D possibly matching TRBD2 (5 bases). There are 15 residues in the CDR3. V was trimmed by 10 bases and J by 2 bases, leaving 17 bases between them. Germline V CDR1 and CDR2: MNHEY, SVGAGI. CDR3 in amino acids: CATQRVPPNTGELFF. The CDR3, as DNA: TGTGCCACCCAGAGGGTCCCTCCTAACACCGGGGAGCTGTTTTTT.

V and J are TRBV15 and TRBJ1-5; D perhaps matches TRBD1 (5 bases). V lost 0 bases and J lost 4, with 10 bases in between. CDR3 length equals 15 residues. Per germline, CDR1 LNHNV and CDR2 YYDKDF (reference sequence). This chain's CDR3 is CATSRDQGENQPQHF. The CDR3 DNA reads TGTGCCACCAGCAGAGATCAGGGCGAGAATCAGCCCCAGCATTTT. The full variable domain, rest sourced from reference TRBV15 and TRBJ1-5, is DAMVIQNPRYQVTQFGKPVTLSCSQTLNHNVMYWYQQKSSQAPKLLFHYYDKDFNNEADTPDNFQSRRPNTSFCFLDIRSPGLGDTAMYLCATSRDQGENQPQHFGDGTRLSIL.

This clone is a singleton in its sample. This rearrangement joins TRBV19 to TRBJ1-5, with a weak D call TRBD1 (6 bases). V was pared by 4 bases and J by 0 bases, with 22 bases between. The CDR3 spans 19 residues. Germline V gene sequence: CDR1 LNHDA, CDR2 SQIVND (reference sequence). CDR3 DNA sequence: TGTGCCAGTAGTAGTCAAGACAGGCCGCTGGATTATAGCAATCAGCCCCAGCATTTT. Translated, it gives CASSSQDRPLDYSNQPQHF.

This chain joins TRBV11-2 and TRBJ2-7; tentatively, D is TRBD2 (6 bases). The V and J ends lost 0 bases and 0 bases respectively, with 9 bases between them. In germline, CDR1 is SGHAT, CDR2 FQNNGV. The CDR3 loop spans 15 amino acids. The CDR3 coding sequence is TGTGCCAGCAGCTTAGATCGGGACTTCTCCTACGAGCAGTACTTC. This sequence encodes CASSLDRDFSYEQYF.

This chain uses TRBV5-6 with TRBJ2-3; D call uncertain. CDR3 length equals 11 residues. V lost 4 bases and J 5 bases, leaving 5 bases between the germline ends. CDR1 and CDR2 from the germline V gene are SGHDT and YYEEEE. DNA for the CDR3: TGTGCCAGCAGCAGCGTAGATACGCAGTATTTT. Translated, it gives CASSSVDTQYF. Looking up the rest from reference TRBV5-6 and TRBJ2-3 gives the full variable domain: DAGVTQSPTHLIKTRGQQVTLRCSPKSGHDTVSWYQQALGQGPQFIFQYYEEEERQRGNFPDRFSGHQFPNYSSELNVNALLLGDSALYLCASSSVDTQYFGPGTRLTVL.

J is TRBJ1-4 and V is TRBV25-1, with 7 bases fitting TRBD1. V trimming: 3 bases; J trimming: 8 bases; junction bases outside the gene matches: 9. This CDR3 is 15 amino acids long. Germline loops: CDR1 MGHDK, CDR2 SYGVNS. The CDR3 nucleotides are TGTGCCAGCAGTGAGCCCAGGGGGATGAACGAAAAACTGTTTTTT. Protein product: CASSEPRGMNEKLFF.

This sequence joins TRBV5-4 and TRBJ1-3, with a possible D match to TRBD1 (6 bases). The CDR3 consists of 15 residues. Germline lookup yields CDR1 SGHNT and CDR2 YYREEE (reference sequence). The germline V and J ends were trimmed by 3 bases and 1 base, with 11 bases remaining between them. CDR3 region: CASSSDRLSGNTIYF. The CDR3 DNA reads TGTGCCAGCAGCTCAGACAGGTTATCTGGAAACACCATATATTTT.

The J gene is TRBJ2-5, the V gene TRBV6-1; 7 nucleotides match TRBD1. Unmatched junction bases numbered 7, after V lost 4 bases and J lost 2 bases. This CDR3 region has 15 residues. Per germline, CDR1 MNHNS and CDR2 SASEGT. CDR3: CASSGTGQTQETQYF. Written as DNA, the CDR3 is TGTGCCAGCAGTGGGACGGGACAGACTCAAGAGACCCAGTACTTC.

On this clone: Other DNA sequences within the sample encode an identical CDR3. The chain is built from TRBV7-3 and TRBJ2-3, with 8 bases lining up with TRBD2. Unmatched junction bases numbered 4, after V lost 5 bases and J lost 0 bases. Germline values: CDR1 SGHTA, CDR2 FQGTGA. The CDR3 spans 15 residues. DNA of the CDR3: TGTGCCAGCAGCCAAAGCGGGGGCAGCACAGATACGCAGTATTTT. This codes for CASSQSGGSTDTQYF.

This clone was counted many times. J is TRBJ1-3 and V is TRBV29-1; 7 bases are shared with TRBD1. This CDR3 region has 17 residues. The germline V gene has CDR1 SQVTM and CDR2 ANQGSEA. After removal of 0 bases from V and 0 bases from J, the junction contained 8 bases not matched to a gene. The CDR3 here is CSVEDLSGTASGNTIYF. DNA for the CDR3: TGCAGCGTTGAAGATCTCTCAGGGACAGCCTCTGGAAACACCATATATTTT. The full variable domain, its missing parts supplied by reference TRBV29-1 and TRBJ1-3, is SAVISQKPSRDICQRGTSLTIQCQVDSQVTMMFWYRQQPGQSLTLIATANQGSEATYESGFVIDKFPISRPNLTFSTLTVSNMSPEDSSIYLCSVEDLSGTASGNTIYFGEGSWLTVV.

The genes are TRBV15 and TRBJ2-1; 7 nucleotides align to TRBD1. The CDR3 runs to 12 residues. In germline, CDR1 is LNHNV, CDR2 YYDKDF (reference sequence). V trimming: 9 bases; J trimming: 5 bases; junction bases outside the gene matches: 4. The CDR3 reads CATRGLDNEQFF. In DNA, the CDR3 is TGTGCCACTAGGGGGCTCGACAATGAGCAGTTCTTC. Looking up the rest from reference TRBV15 and TRBJ2-1 gives the full variable domain: DAMVIQNPRYQVTQFGKPVTLSCSQTLNHNVMYWYQQKSSQAPKLLFHYYDKDFNNEADTPDNFQSRRPNTSFCFLDIRSPGLGDTAMYLCATRGLDNEQFFGPGTRLTVL.

This rearrangement joins TRBV2 to TRBJ2-7; possible D gene TRBD2, 6 bases. The CDR3 spans 15 residues. Germline CDR1 is SNHLY and CDR2 is FYNNEI. V lost 1 base and J lost 0, with 10 bases in between. The CDR3 loop reads CASSEGGVPSYEQYF. DNA for the CDR3: TGTGCCAGCAGTGAAGGGGGGGTGCCCTCCTACGAGCAGTACTTC.

The chain combines TRBV6-5 with TRBJ1-5; no firm D call. The V gene's germline CDR1 is MNHEY and CDR2 SVGAGI. The CDR3 runs to 13 residues. Trimming shortened V by 6 bases and J by 10 bases, and 16 bases separated the two germline ends. CDR3 amino acids: CASSGVLGGPQHF. CDR3 in DNA: TGTGCCAGCAGCGGAGTTCTCGGAGGTCCCCAGCATTTT.

The DNA for the CDR3 is TGTGCCAGCCCCGGGGGGGATAGGGAGACCCAGTACTTC. Its protein product is CASPGGDRETQYF. This chain joins TRBV2 and TRBJ2-5, with TRBD2 identical over 8 bases. The J segment lost 5 bases and the V segment lost 8 bases, leaving 7 bases of the junction unmatched. Germline loops: CDR1 SNHLY, CDR2 FYNNEI. The CDR3 extends over 13 amino acids.

This clone was counted once. The rearrangement joins TRBV6-6 to TRBJ1-1; D not certain. The CDR3 totals 16 residues. CDR1 and CDR2 (germline): MNHNY, SVGAGI (reference sequence). Trimming removed 7 bases from V and 3 bases from J, with 21 bases in between. The CDR3 region has the DNA TGTGCCAGCACCCCGGCGATTTCGGGGAGCTACACTGAAGCTTTCTTT. As protein: CASTPAISGSYTEAFF.

The chain combines TRBV9 with TRBJ2-2, with 7 positions matching TRBD1. The junction had 4 bases not matched to a gene; V was cut back by 4 bases and J by 4 bases. This CDR3 contains 14 residues. Germline V gives CDR1 SGDLS, CDR2 YYNGEE. DNA for the CDR3: TGTGCCAGCAGCCTGACAGGGATCACCGGGGAGCTGTTTTTT. It encodes CASSLTGITGELFF.

The chain is built from TRBV6-5 and TRBJ1-4; D is ambiguous. V lost 6 bases to trimming and J lost 4 bases, with 9 bases between them. Germline V gene lookup returns CDR1 MNHEY and CDR2 SVGAGI. The CDR3 length is 13 residues. Here the CDR3 DNA reads TGTGCCAGCAGGCGCAACAGTAATGAAAAACTGTTTTTT. Protein product: CASRRNSNEKLFF.

The chain links TRBV6-5 to TRBJ2-7; no definite D call. V dropped 4 bases and J dropped 2 bases, with 12 bases sitting between them. CDR1 is MNHEY and CDR2 is SVGAGI in the germline V gene. This CDR3 region has 14 residues. The CDR3 is CASSSIMPAYEQYF. The CDR3, as DNA: TGTGCCAGCAGTTCCATTATGCCAGCCTACGAGCAGTACTTC.

The chain employs TRBV2 and TRBJ2-3, with D unresolved. V was pared by 6 bases and J by 0 bases, with 7 bases between. There are 13 residues in the CDR3. CDR1 SNHLY and CDR2 FYNNEI come from the germline V gene. The CDR3 DNA is TGTGCCAGCAGCCCCTCTAGCACAGATACGCAGTATTTT. Its protein is CASSPSSTDTQYF. Full variable domain (rest looked up from reference TRBV2 and TRBJ2-3): EPEVTQTPSHQVTQMGQEVILRCVPISNHLYFYWYRQILGQKVEFLVSFYNNEISEKSEIFDDQFSVERPDGSNFTLKIRSTKLEDSAMYFCASSPSSTDTQYFGPGTRLTVL.

CDR3 sequence: CASSVEGAQETQYF. The CDR3 DNA sequence: TGTGCCAGCAGCGTAGAGGGAGCCCAAGAGACCCAGTACTTC. V is TRBV9 and J is TRBJ2-5; TRBD2 is a possible D gene (5 bases). Germline assignment: CDR1 SGDLS and CDR2 YYNGEE. The CDR3 runs 14 residues. Between the trimmed V and J ends, which lost 0 bases and 1 base, there was a span of 7 bases.

The gene calls are TRBV21-1 and TRBJ1-2; the D call in the table, TRBD1, was not verified against the DNA. TRBV21-1 is deemed a pseudogene. The CDR3 consists of 15 residues. For the CDR3, the DNA is TGTGCCAGCAGCGCCCGGACAGCGTTTAACTATGGCTACACCTTC. Its protein product is CASSARTAFNYGYTF.